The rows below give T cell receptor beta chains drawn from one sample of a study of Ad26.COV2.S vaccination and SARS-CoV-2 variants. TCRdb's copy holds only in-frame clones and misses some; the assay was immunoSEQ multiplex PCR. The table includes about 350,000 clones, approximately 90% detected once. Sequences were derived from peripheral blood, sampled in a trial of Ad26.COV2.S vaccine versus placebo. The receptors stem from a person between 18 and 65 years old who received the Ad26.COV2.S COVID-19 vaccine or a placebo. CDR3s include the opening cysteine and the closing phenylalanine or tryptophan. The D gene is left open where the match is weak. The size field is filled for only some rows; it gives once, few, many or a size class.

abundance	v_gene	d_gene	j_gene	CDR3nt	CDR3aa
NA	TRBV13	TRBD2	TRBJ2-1	TGTGCCAGCAGCCCCTTAGCGGGGGGGGCCTCCTACAATGAGCAGTTCTTC	CASSPLAGGASYNEQFF
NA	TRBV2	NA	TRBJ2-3	TGTGCCAGCAGTGAAAACGGCAGCCCCACAGATACGCAGTATTTT	CASSENGSPTDTQYF
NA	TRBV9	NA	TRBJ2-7	TGTGCCAGCAGCGTAGGGGGGCTGCCAACCTACGAGCAGTACTTC	CASSVGGLPTYEQYF
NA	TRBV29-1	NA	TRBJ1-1	TGCAGCGTCGGGCACAGGGAGGGAACTGAAGCTTTCTTT	CSVGHREGTEAFF
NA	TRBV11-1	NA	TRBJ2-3	TGTGCCAGCAGCCCCAGCAGGGCTGATACGCAGTATTTT	CASSPSRADTQYF
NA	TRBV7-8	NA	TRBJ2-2	TGTGCCAGCAGCTTAGGTTTCCTGGACACCGGGGAGCTGTTTTTT	CASSLGFLDTGELFF
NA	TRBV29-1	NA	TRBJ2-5	TGCAGCATATCCCGGGGTCAAGAGACCCAGTACTTC	CSISRGQETQYF
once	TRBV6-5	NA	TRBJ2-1	TGTGCCAGCAGGGTAACCCAGGGAACCGTCGATGAGCAGTTCTTC	CASRVTQGTVDEQFF
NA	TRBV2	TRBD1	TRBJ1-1	TGTGCCACAGGGGCGACAGGGCGCACTGAAGCTTTCTTT	CATGATGRTEAFF
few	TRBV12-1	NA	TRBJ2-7	TGTGCCAGCAGCTTGCGGGACAGGTGCCCCCTAGCCTACGAGCAGTACTTC	CASSLRDRCPLAYEQYF
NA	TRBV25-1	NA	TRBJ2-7	TGTGCCAGCAGTGAATACCGGAATTCCTACGAGCAGTACTTC	CASSEYRNSYEQYF
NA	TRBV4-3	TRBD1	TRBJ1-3	TGCGCCAGCAGCCCACAGGGGGCAGTTGGAAACACCATATATTTT	CASSPQGAVGNTIYF
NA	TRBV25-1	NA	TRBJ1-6	TGTGCCAGCAAGGACAAGGCAGGGAGCTCACCCCTCCACTTT	CASKDKAGSSPLHF
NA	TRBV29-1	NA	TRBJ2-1	TGCAGCGGTCTCGGGATTTCCTACAATGAGCAGTTCTTC	CSGLGISYNEQFF
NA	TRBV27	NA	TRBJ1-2	TGTGCCAGCAGTTTAAGAGCCGGCCCTAACTATGGCTACACCTTC	CASSLRAGPNYGYTF
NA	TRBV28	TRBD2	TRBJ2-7	TGTGCCACCCGTCGCGGGGGGTCCTACGAGCAGTACTTC	CATRRGGSYEQYF
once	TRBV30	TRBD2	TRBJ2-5	TGTGCCGGGACTAGCGGGAGCCCAGAGACCCAGTACTTC	CAGTSGSPETQYF
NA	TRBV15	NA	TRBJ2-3	TGTGCCACCAGCAGAGAGGGAGCCTCAGATACGCAGTATTTT	CATSREGASDTQYF
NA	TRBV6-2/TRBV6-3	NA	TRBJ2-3	TGTGCCAGCAGTTACTCCGGGCTCACAGATACGCAGTATTTT	CASSYSGLTDTQYF
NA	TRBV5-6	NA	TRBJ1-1	TGTGCCAGCAGCTTGTCGCCAGGGGATCCTGAAGCTTTCTTT	CASSLSPGDPEAFF
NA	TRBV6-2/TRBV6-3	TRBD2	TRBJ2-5	TGTGCCAGCAGTTATGGGGCTAGCGGGGGGCAAGAGACCCAGTACTTC	CASSYGASGGQETQYF
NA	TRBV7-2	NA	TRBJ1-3	TGTGCCAGCAGCCGTACAGGAGGGGCTTATGGAAACACCATATATTTT	CASSRTGGAYGNTIYF
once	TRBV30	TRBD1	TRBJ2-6	TGTGCCTGGGGGGGACAGATAGTAAGCTCTGGGGCCAACGTCCTGACTTTC	CAWGGQIVSSGANVLTF
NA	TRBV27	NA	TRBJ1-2	TGTGCCAGCAGTCTAACCTATACAGGGTTCGGCTATGGCTACACCTTC	CASSLTYTGFGYGYTF
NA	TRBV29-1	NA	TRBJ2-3	TGCAGCGTTGCAGGTCCCTTCACAGATACGCAGTATTTT	CSVAGPFTDTQYF
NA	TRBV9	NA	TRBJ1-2	TGTGCCAGCAGCGCATCAGCCGTCGCTAACTATGGCTACACCTTC	CASSASAVANYGYTF
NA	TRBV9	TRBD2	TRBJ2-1	TGTGCCAGCAGCGTAGAATACGGGGGGACCTACAATGAGCAGTTCTTC	CASSVEYGGTYNEQFF
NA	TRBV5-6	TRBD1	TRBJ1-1	TGTGCCAGCAGCCTCCGGGACAGCACGAACGCTGAAGCTTTCTTT	CASSLRDSTNAEAFF
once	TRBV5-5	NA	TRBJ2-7	TGTGCCAGCAGCTTGGCCACAGGTCCCTCCTACGAGCAGTACTTC	CASSLATGPSYEQYF
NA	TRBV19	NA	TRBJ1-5	TGTGCCAGTAAGTCCAGGGGTCCCAATAGCAATCAGCCCCAGCATTTT	CASKSRGPNSNQPQHF
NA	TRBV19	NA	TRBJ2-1	TGTGCCAGTAGTCCGGACTCGGCCAATGAGCAGTTCTTC	CASSPDSANEQFF
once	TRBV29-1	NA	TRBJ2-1	TGCAGCGTTCAATTAAGACATTGGGATGAGCAGTTCTTC	CSVQLRHWDEQFF
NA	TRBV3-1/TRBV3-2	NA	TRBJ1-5	TGTGCCAGCAGCCAAGGGGCCCATAGCAATCAGCCCCAGCATTTT	CASSQGAHSNQPQHF
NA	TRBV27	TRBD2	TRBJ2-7	TGTGCCAGCAGTTTCAGGGCTAGCGGATACGAGCAGTACTTC	CASSFRASGYEQYF
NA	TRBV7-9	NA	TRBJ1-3	TGTGCCAGCAGGCCACCTTTAGGAAACACCATATATTTT	CASRPPLGNTIYF
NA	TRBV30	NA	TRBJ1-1	TGTGCCTGGAGCTATGGCAACACATATGAAGCTTTCTTT	CAWSYGNTYEAFF
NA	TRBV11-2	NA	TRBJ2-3	TGTGCCAGCAGACCCAAGGGAGATACGCAGTATTTT	CASRPKGDTQYF
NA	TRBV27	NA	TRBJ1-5	TGTGCCAGCAGTTCCTCCGGGACACCCCCCTACAATCAGCCCCAGCATTTT	CASSSSGTPPYNQPQHF
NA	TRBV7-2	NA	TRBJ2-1	TGTGCCAGCAGCTCCCAGAGCGGAAACAACTACAATGAGCAGTTCTTC	CASSSQSGNNYNEQFF
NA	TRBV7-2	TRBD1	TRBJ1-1	TGTGCCAGCAGCATAGGGGGCGAAAACACTGAAGCTTTCTTT	CASSIGGENTEAFF
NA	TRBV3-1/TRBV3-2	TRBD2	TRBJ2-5	TGTGCCAGCAGCCAAGACGAATATAGACTAGCGGGGCCCCAAGAGACCCAGTACTTC	CASSQDEYRLAGPQETQYF